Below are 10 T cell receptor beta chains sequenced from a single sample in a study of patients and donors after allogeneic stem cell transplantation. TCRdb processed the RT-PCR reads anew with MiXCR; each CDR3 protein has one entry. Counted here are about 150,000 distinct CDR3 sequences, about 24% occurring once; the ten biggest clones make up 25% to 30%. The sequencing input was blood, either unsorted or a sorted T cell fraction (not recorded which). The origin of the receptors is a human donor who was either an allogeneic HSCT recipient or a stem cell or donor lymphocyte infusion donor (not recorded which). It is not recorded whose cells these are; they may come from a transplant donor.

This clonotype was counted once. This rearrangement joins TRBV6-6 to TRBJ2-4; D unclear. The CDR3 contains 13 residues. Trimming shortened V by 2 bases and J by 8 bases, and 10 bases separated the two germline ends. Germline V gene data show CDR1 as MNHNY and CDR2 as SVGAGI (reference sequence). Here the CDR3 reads CASSYSGPDIQYF. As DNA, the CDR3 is TGTGCCAGCAGTTACAGTGGGCCGGACATTCAGTACTTC.

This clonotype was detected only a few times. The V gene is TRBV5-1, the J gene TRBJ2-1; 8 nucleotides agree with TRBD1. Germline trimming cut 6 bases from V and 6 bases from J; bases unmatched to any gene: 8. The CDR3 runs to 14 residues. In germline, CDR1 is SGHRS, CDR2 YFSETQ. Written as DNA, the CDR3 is TGCGCCAGCAAGTGGCAGGGGGCGCCCAATGAGCAGTTCTTC. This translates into CASKWQGAPNEQFF.

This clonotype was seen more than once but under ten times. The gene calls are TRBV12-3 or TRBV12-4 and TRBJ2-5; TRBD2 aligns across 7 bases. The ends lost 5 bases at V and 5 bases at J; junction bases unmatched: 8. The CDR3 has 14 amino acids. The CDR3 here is CASSGTTRPETQYF. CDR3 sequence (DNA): TGTGCCAGCAGTGGGACTACGAGGCCCGAGACCCAGTACTTC.

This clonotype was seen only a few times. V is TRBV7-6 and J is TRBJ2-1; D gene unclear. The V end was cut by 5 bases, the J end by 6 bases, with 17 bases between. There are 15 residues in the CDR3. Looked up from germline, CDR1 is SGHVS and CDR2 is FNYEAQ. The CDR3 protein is CASSPQYLSGNEQFF. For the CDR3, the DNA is TGTGCCAGCAGCCCCCAATACCTCTCTGGCAATGAGCAGTTCTTC.

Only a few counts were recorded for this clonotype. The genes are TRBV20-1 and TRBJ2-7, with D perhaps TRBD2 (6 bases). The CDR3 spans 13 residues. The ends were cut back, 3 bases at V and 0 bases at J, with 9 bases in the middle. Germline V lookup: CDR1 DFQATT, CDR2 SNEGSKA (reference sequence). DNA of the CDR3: TGCAGTGCTAGCGGGAGTCCCTCCTACGAGCAGTACTTC. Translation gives CSASGSPSYEQYF.

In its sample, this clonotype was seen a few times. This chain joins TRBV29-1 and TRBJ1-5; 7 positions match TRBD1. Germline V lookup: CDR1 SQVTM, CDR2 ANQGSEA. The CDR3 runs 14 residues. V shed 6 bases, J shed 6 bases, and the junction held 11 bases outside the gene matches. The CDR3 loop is CSVLTGRVGQPQHF. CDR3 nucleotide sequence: TGCAGCGTCTTGACAGGGAGGGTAGGTCAGCCCCAGCATTTT. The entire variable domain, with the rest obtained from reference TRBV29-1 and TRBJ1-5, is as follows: SAVISQKPSRDICQRGTSLTIQCQVDSQVTMMFWYRQQPGQSLTLIATANQGSEATYESGFVIDKFPISRPNLTFSTLTVSNMSPEDSSIYLCSVLTGRVGQPQHFGDGTRLSIL.

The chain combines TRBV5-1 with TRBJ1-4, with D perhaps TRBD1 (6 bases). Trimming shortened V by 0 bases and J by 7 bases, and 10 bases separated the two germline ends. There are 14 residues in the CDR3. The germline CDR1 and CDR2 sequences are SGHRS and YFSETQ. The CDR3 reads CASSLATGTEKLFF. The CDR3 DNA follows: TGCGCCAGCAGCTTGGCCACAGGGACTGAAAAACTGTTTTTT. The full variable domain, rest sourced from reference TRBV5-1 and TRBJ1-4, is KAGVTQTPRYLIKTRGQQVTLSCSPISGHRSVSWYQQTPGQGLQFLFEYFSETQRNKGNFPGRFSGRQFSNSRSEMNVSTLELGDSALYLCASSLATGTEKLFFGSGTQLSVL.

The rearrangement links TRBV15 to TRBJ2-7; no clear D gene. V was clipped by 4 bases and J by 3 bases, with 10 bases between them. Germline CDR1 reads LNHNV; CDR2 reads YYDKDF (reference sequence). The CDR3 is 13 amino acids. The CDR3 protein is CATSTWGYYEQYF. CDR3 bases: TGTGCCACCAGCACGTGGGGTTACTACGAGCAGTACTTC.

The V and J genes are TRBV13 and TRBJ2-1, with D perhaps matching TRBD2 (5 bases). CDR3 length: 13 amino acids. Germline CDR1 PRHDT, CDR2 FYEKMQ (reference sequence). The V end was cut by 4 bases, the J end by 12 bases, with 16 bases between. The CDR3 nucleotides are TGTGCCAGCAGCTCCCCGCCATTACTAGTGCAGTTCTTC. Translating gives CASSSPPLLVQFF.

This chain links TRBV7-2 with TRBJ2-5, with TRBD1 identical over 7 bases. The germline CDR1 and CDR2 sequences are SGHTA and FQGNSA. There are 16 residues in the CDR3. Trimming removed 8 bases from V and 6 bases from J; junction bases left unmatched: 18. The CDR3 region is CASAILKTGRLQTQYF. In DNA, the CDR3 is TGTGCCAGCGCGATACTGAAGACAGGGCGGCTACAGACCCAGTACTTC.